Presented here are 19 T cell receptor beta chains from one specimen sequenced in a study of T cell responses to AZD1222 COVID-19 vaccine. Some clones are missing from TCRdb's copy, which holds only in-frame ones; the method was immunoSEQ multiplex PCR. The sample has 60,000 to 80,000 clones; about 85% are singletons. The source was peripheral blood, collected on day 0 of AZD1222 vaccination. The receptors come from an adult in good health.

The chain links TRBV7-9 to TRBJ1-4, with TRBD1 identical over 9 bases. CDR1 and CDR2 from the germline V gene are SEHNR and FQNEAQ (reference sequence). The CDR3 is 18 amino acids. The junction had 11 bases not matched to a gene; V was cut back by 4 bases and J by 2 bases. The DNA for the CDR3 is TGTGCCAGCAGCTCTCCCCGGGACAGGGTAACCACTAATGAAAAACTGTTTTTT. It translates to CASSSPRDRVTTNEKLFF.

The chain is built from TRBV11-2 and TRBJ1-2, with D unresolved. The CDR3 is 14 residues long. Germline CDR1 is SGHAT and CDR2 is FQNNGV. Trimming pared 1 base from V and 6 bases from J, leaving 12 bases between. CDR3 DNA sequence: TGTGCCAGCAGCTTAGCGCGGGCCGGCCATGGCTACACCTTC. Translating it yields CASSLARAGHGYTF.

The chain uses TRBV6-1 and TRBJ1-5; D not certain. The CDR3 has 13 amino acids. Between the trimmed V and J ends, which lost 3 bases and 6 bases, there was a span of 9 bases. Germline CDR1 MNHNS, CDR2 SASEGT. The CDR3 coding sequence is TGTGCCAGCAGTGACCGGGTTAGTCAGCCCCAGCATTTT. It codes for CASSDRVSQPQHF.

The chain carries TRBV9 and TRBJ2-1; 7 nucleotides line up with TRBD2. Germline V gene lookup returns CDR1 SGDLS and CDR2 YYNGEE. This CDR3 spans 17 amino acids. V lost 2 bases and J lost 10; bases outside the gene matches: 18. In DNA, the CDR3 is TGTGCCAGCAGCGTCCCCGTGGGGGGGGAGGGCGCCGGGGAGCAGTTCTTC. This sequence encodes CASSVPVGGEGAGEQFF.

The rearrangement links TRBV4-1 to TRBJ1-2; weak D call: TRBD1 (6 bases). V was cut by 0 bases and J by 7 bases, with 9 bases left in between. The CDR3 is 13 amino acids. CDR1 is MGHRA and CDR2 is YSYEKL in the germline V gene. CDR3 in amino acids: CASSQETGFGYTF. The CDR3 region has the DNA TGCGCCAGCAGCCAAGAAACAGGGTTTGGCTACACCTTC.

The chain joins TRBV7-8 to TRBJ2-3; the match to TRBD2 covers 9 bases. J lost 2 bases, V lost 0 bases, and 6 bases had no gene match. CDR1 is SGHVS, CDR2 FQNEAQ, per germline. The CDR3 consists of 17 residues. CDR3 residues: CASSLAHAGGNTDTQYF. For the CDR3, the DNA is TGTGCCAGCAGCTTAGCGCATGCGGGGGGGAACACAGATACGCAGTATTTT.

The table lists this clone with a few counts. CDR3 sequence: CASSVASGGRSSYNEQFF. CDR3 DNA sequence: TGTGCCAGCAGCGTAGCTAGCGGGGGCCGGAGCTCCTACAATGAGCAGTTCTTC. This chain links TRBV9 with TRBJ2-1, with TRBD2 matching 10 bases. V trimming: 0 bases; J trimming: 0 bases; junction bases outside the gene matches: 6. CDR1 is SGDLS and CDR2 is YYNGEE in the germline V gene. The CDR3 is 18 residues long.

This clone has a handful of counts. V usage is TRBV10-1 and J usage is TRBJ2-7, with D uncertain. The germline V gene has CDR1 WNHNN and CDR2 SYGVQD (reference sequence). V lost 2 bases, J lost 4 bases, and 3 bases lay in between. CDR3 length equals 11 residues. The CDR3, as DNA: TGCGCCAGCAGTGAGAGGTACGAGCAGTACTTC. This encodes CASSERYEQYF.

The chain joins TRBV19 to TRBJ1-4; 9 positions agree with TRBD1. The CDR3 totals 16 residues. Germline V gives CDR1 LNHDA, CDR2 SQIVND (reference sequence). J was trimmed by 8 bases and V by 7 bases; bases with no gene match: 14. The CDR3 sequence: CASIGTGKEVREKLFF. CDR3 coding DNA: TGTGCCAGTATAGGGACAGGGAAGGAGGTACGGGAAAAACTGTTTTTT.

The V and J genes are TRBV19 and TRBJ1-4; D gene ambiguous. Trimming took 6 bases from V and 7 from J, leaving 15 bases between them. The CDR3 runs to 14 residues. In germline, CDR1 is LNHDA, CDR2 SQIVND (reference sequence). CDR3 DNA: TGTGCCAGTAGGCCAGCCGGAAGCGGTGAAAAACTGTTTTTT. It encodes CASRPAGSGEKLFF.

The V gene is TRBV7-3, the J gene TRBJ1-2; 7 bases fit TRBD1. Germline CDR1 and CDR2: SGHTA and FQGTGA. The CDR3 is made up of 13 amino acids. V was clipped by 5 bases and J by 4 bases; unmatched bases: 4. CDR3 protein: CASSPTGTYGYTF. The CDR3 coding sequence is TGTGCCAGCAGCCCGACAGGGACCTATGGCTACACCTTC. The complete variable domain, with remaining parts taken from reference TRBV7-3 and TRBJ1-2, reads GAGVSQTPSNKVTEKGKYVELRCDPISGHTALYWYRQSLGQGPEFLIYFQGTGAADDSGLPNDRFFAVRPEGSVSTLKIQRTERGDSAVYLCASSPTGTYGYTFGSGTRLTVV.

The gene calls are TRBV6-5 and TRBJ1-5; TRBD1 might be the D (5 bases). V shed 6 bases and J shed 7 bases, with 19 bases lying between them. The CDR3 is 15 residues long. Germline-derived CDR1 and CDR2 are MNHEY and SVGAGI. The CDR3 spells CASSGQRGVGQPQHF. The CDR3 bases are TGTGCCAGCAGCGGCCAAAGGGGAGTAGGGCAGCCCCAGCATTTT.

The chain uses TRBV13 and TRBJ2-2, with TRBD1 matching 8 bases. CDR1 is PRHDT and CDR2 is FYEKMQ in the germline V gene (reference sequence). The CDR3 totals 16 residues. Trimming removed 5 bases from V and 4 bases from J; junction bases left unmatched: 9. The CDR3 bases are TGTGCCAGCAGCCGGATAGGGACAGGTTTCACCGGGGAGCTGTTTTTT. This codes for CASSRIGTGFTGELFF.

This clone has a handful of counts. The J gene is TRBJ2-5, the V gene TRBV24-1; TRBD2 might be the D (6 bases). This CDR3 has 12 residues. The ends were cut back, 7 bases at V and 5 bases at J, with 10 bases in the middle. CDR1 and CDR2 from the germline V gene are KGHDR and SFDVKD. The CDR3 reads CATSRGSETQYF. For the CDR3, the DNA is TGTGCCACCAGCCGGGGGTCCGAGACCCAGTACTTC.

The rearrangement links TRBV7-8 to TRBJ1-1; no definite D call. CDR1 SGHVS and CDR2 FQNEAQ come from the germline V gene. The V gene lost 5 bases and the J gene lost 0 bases, with 7 bases spanning the gap. The CDR3 has 13 residues. CDR3 in amino acids: CASSRTVNTEAFF. The CDR3 DNA is TGTGCCAGCAGCCGGACGGTGAACACTGAAGCTTTCTTT.

The chain employs TRBV11-2 and TRBJ2-3; D remains unclear. Trimming cost V 5 bases and J 7 bases, with 10 bases left between them. Germline CDR1 reads SGHAT; CDR2 reads FQNNGV. The CDR3 contains 12 residues. DNA of the CDR3: TGTGCCAGCAGCCCGCGTGGTTATACGCAGTATTTT. Its translation is CASSPRGYTQYF.

The chain has TRBV28 and TRBJ2-1; 7 positions agree with TRBD2. The length of the CDR3 is 12 residues. Germline-derived CDR1 and CDR2 are MDHEN and SYDVKM. Trimming took 3 bases from V and 14 from J; bases not matched to a gene: 7. DNA of the CDR3: TGTGCCAGCAGTTTTCAGACTAGCCGTGAGTTCTTC. Residues: CASSFQTSREFF.

The chain uses TRBV2 and TRBJ1-4; D not certain. CDR1 is SNHLY, CDR2 FYNNEI, per germline. V dropped 4 bases and J dropped 5 bases, with 11 bases sitting between them. This CDR3 comprises 14 residues. This CDR3 is CASSGVVINEKLFF. CDR3 in DNA: TGTGCCAGCAGTGGCGTAGTAATAAATGAAAAACTGTTTTTT.

The genes are TRBV6-6 and TRBJ1-1, with 9 nucleotides matching TRBD1. Germline V gene sequence: CDR1 MNHNY, CDR2 SVGAGI (reference sequence). This CDR3 comprises 16 residues. V lost 5 bases and J lost 4; bases outside the gene matches: 11. The CDR3 here is CASSPPGQGLSTEAFF. Written as DNA, the CDR3 is TGTGCCAGCAGTCCCCCGGGACAGGGTTTGAGCACTGAAGCTTTCTTT.